Each of the 27 T cell receptor beta chains below was sequenced from the same sample in a study of T cells in localized non-small cell lung cancer. Method: immunoSEQ multiplex PCR; TCRdb's copy keeps in-frame clones and lacks some. The sample records about 3,300 clones, about 30% being singletons. The sequenced sample was normal lung tissue next to the tumor, obtained before any cancer treatment. These receptor sequences come from a woman aged 35-75 years with stage I lung adenocarcinoma.

This clone was seen only a few times. The J gene is TRBJ2-4, the V gene TRBV11-3, with D possibly being TRBD1 (6 bases). The CDR3 has 15 residues. Germline loops: CDR1 SGHNT, CDR2 YENEEA. With 3 bases removed from V and 8 bases from J, the gap between germline ends came to 17 bases. The CDR3: CASSFTGSFLDIQYF. The CDR3 DNA reads as TGTGCCAGCAGCTTTACAGGGTCCTTTTTGGACATTCAGTACTTC.

The table lists this clone with a few counts. This rearrangement joins TRBV6-8 to TRBJ2-5; 10 bases fit TRBD2. Per the germline V gene, CDR1 is MNHGY and CDR2 is SAAAGT. J lost 4 bases, V lost 5 bases, and 1 base had no gene match. The CDR3 contains 13 residues. CDR3 sequence (DNA): TGTGCCAGCAGTATAGCGGGAGGAGAGACCCAGTACTTC. Residues: CASSIAGGETQYF.

V gene TRBV18 combines with J gene TRBJ2-3; TRBD1 agrees at 7 bases. The V segment lost 1 base and the J segment 5 bases; nucleotides outside the gene matches: 6. This CDR3 is built from 15 residues. Germline loops: CDR1 KGHSH, CDR2 LQKENI. Written as DNA, the CDR3 is TGTGCCAGCTCACCACAGGGGGCGGCAGGAGATACGCAGTATTTT. Protein: CASSPQGAAGDTQYF.

The chain uses TRBV6-8 and TRBJ2-7; TRBD2 matches at 8 bases. Germline CDR1 and CDR2: MNHGY and SAAAGT. The junction had 12 bases not matched to a gene; V was cut back by 8 bases and J by 3 bases. There are 15 residues in the CDR3. The CDR3, as DNA: TGTGCCAGCTCAATATTAGCGGGGCCTCTCTACGAGCAGTACTTC. This translates into CASSILAGPLYEQYF.

The chain is built from TRBV5-1 and TRBJ2-5, with 8 bases matching TRBD1. With 5 bases clipped from V and 3 bases from J, the junction kept 6 bases outside the gene matches. The length of the CDR3 is 14 residues. Germline values: CDR1 SGHRS, CDR2 YFSETQ. The CDR3 sequence is CASSAGGAEETQYF. CDR3 nucleotide sequence: TGCGCCAGCAGTGCAGGGGGCGCAGAAGAGACCCAGTACTTC.

This clone was counted between two and nine times. The V and J genes are TRBV6-8 and TRBJ1-5; D gene ambiguous. Germline assignment: CDR1 MNHGY and CDR2 SAAAGT. Trimming left V 2 bases short and J 7 bases short, with 9 bases between. The length of the CDR3 is 13 residues. Here the CDR3 reads CASSYGSGQPQHF. As DNA, the CDR3 is TGTGCCAGCAGTTACGGGTCCGGGCAGCCCCAGCATTTT.

By frequency in the sample, this clone is medium-sized. This chain uses TRBV11-3 with TRBJ2-2, with no clear D. Trimming removed 4 bases at V and 1 base at J, with 10 bases between. This CDR3 comprises 15 residues. Germline V CDR1 and CDR2: SGHNT, YENEEA. For the CDR3, the DNA is TGTGCCAGCAGCTGGGGATCAGGGAACACCGGGGAGCTGTTTTTT. Translated, it gives CASSWGSGNTGELFF.

This clone was seen more than once but under ten times. The chain carries TRBV11-3 and TRBJ2-7; 8 nucleotides agree with TRBD1. The trim removed 2 bases at V and 5 bases at J, leaving 5 bases unmatched. Germline V gene data show CDR1 as SGHNT and CDR2 as YENEEA. CDR3 length equals 14 residues. The CDR3 region is CASSLLDRGHEQYF. The DNA of the CDR3 is TGTGCCAGCAGCTTACTTGACAGGGGCCACGAGCAGTACTTC.

The chain carries TRBV19 and TRBJ1-5, with D tentatively TRBD1 (5 bases). Germline loops: CDR1 LNHDA, CDR2 SQIVND (reference sequence). V was pared by 5 bases and J by 4 bases, with 9 bases between. CDR3 length: 13 amino acids. CDR3 sequence: CASSFDRNQPQHF. CDR3 DNA sequence: TGTGCCAGTAGTTTTGACAGAAATCAGCCCCAGCATTTT.

This clone was seen only a few times. This chain uses TRBV27 with TRBJ2-1; 13 bases fit TRBD2. Germline V CDR1 and CDR2: MNHEY, SMNVEV (reference sequence). The CDR3 consists of 15 residues. V dropped 7 bases and J dropped 4; count of bases not matched to a gene: 4. The chain's CDR3 is CASKGTSGAYNEQFF. The CDR3, as DNA: TGTGCCAGCAAGGGGACTAGCGGGGCGTACAATGAGCAGTTCTTC.

The count of this clone is one. Relative to the germline gene, one junction end is altered; a read error may explain this. This chain uses TRBV30 with TRBJ1-4; 11 bases align to TRBD1. The CDR3 covers 14 residues. Germline V gives CDR1 GTSNPN, CDR2 SVGIG (reference sequence). The CDR3 DNA follows: TGTGCTGAAGGGACAGGGGGTTCTAACGAAAAACTGTTTTTT. It translates to CAEGTGGSNEKLFF.

This clone turned up a few times. The chain joins TRBV9 to TRBJ1-2; TRBD1 might be the D (6 bases). The CDR3 is 14 amino acids. Trimming took 5 bases from V and 3 from J, leaving 14 bases between them. Germline loops: CDR1 SGDLS, CDR2 YYNGEE. CDR3 amino acids: CASRNRDKYYGYTF. DNA for the CDR3: TGTGCCAGCAGAAACCGGGACAAATACTATGGCTACACCTTC.

The genes are TRBV4-1 and TRBJ2-2; D uncertain. V was trimmed by 6 bases and J by 4 bases, leaving 6 bases between them. Germline-derived CDR1 and CDR2 are MGHRA and YSYEKL. The CDR3 loop spans 12 amino acids. The CDR3 protein is CASRPTTGELFF. CDR3 bases: TGCGCCAGCAGGCCTACCACCGGGGAGCTGTTTTTT.

Within the sample, this clone is medium-sized. The rearrangement uses TRBV4-1 and TRBJ2-2; 7 positions match TRBD2. The length of the CDR3 is 16 residues. Germline V gene data show CDR1 as MGHRA and CDR2 as YSYEKL. V gave up 4 bases and J gave up 2 bases; unmatched junction bases: 7. CDR3 nucleotide sequence: TGCGCCAGCAGCCTTGCTAGCGGTCCTAACACCGGGGAGCTGTTTTTT. This translates into CASSLASGPNTGELFF.

The chain joins TRBV28 to TRBJ2-3; D remains ambiguous. V was shortened by 4 bases and J by 8 bases, with 16 bases between the two germline ends. The CDR3 is 14 amino acids. Germline lookup yields CDR1 MDHEN and CDR2 SYDVKM. The CDR3 nucleotides are TGTGCCAGCAGTTCATCCCACGGTTGGGTTACGCAGTATTTT. This translates into CASSSSHGWVTQYF.

This clone was seen only a few times. The chain employs TRBV28 and TRBJ1-5; 8 bases are a match to TRBD1. Germline V gene lookup returns CDR1 MDHEN and CDR2 SYDVKM. CDR3 length equals 13 residues. V trimming: 8 bases; J trimming: 4 bases; junction bases outside the gene matches: 4. The CDR3 region is CASQNRGNQPQHF. CDR3 bases: TGTGCCAGCCAGAACAGGGGGAATCAGCCCCAGCATTTT.

The chain is built from TRBV9 and TRBJ2-7; 10 nucleotides agree with TRBD1. Germline CDR1 and CDR2: SGDLS and YYNGEE. The CDR3 has 15 residues. V gave up 3 bases and J gave up 2 bases; unmatched junction bases: 5. CDR3: CASSDPGQGTYEQYF. Written as DNA, the CDR3 is TGTGCCAGCAGCGACCCGGGACAGGGGACCTACGAGCAGTACTTC.

V usage is TRBV10-3 and J usage is TRBJ2-1, with D possibly being TRBD2 (7 bases). Trimming cost V 0 bases and J 6 bases, with 21 bases left between them. This CDR3 is built from 18 residues. In germline, CDR1 is ENHRY, CDR2 SYGVKD. Here the CDR3 DNA reads TGTGCCATCAGTGAGTCGGGGGGCAGGAGCGGGGCACTCAATGAGCAGTTCTTC. It encodes CAISESGGRSGALNEQFF.

The V gene is TRBV30, the J gene TRBJ2-7, with 10 bases lining up with TRBD2. The CDR3 is 16 amino acids. V shed 2 bases, J shed 1 base, and the junction held 8 bases outside the gene matches. The germline CDR1 and CDR2 sequences are GTSNPN and SVGIG (reference sequence). CDR3 nucleotides: TGTGCCTGGAGTAGGTGGGGACTAGCGCTATCCTACGAGCAGTACTTC. It is translated as CAWSRWGLALSYEQYF.

J is TRBJ1-1 and V is TRBV19; maybe TRBD1 (5 bases). The CDR3 covers 15 residues. In germline, CDR1 is LNHDA, CDR2 SQIVND (reference sequence). Trimming took off 5 bases at V and 0 bases at J, with 13 bases between the two ends. CDR3 sequence reads: CASSLQGSLNTEAFF. The CDR3 DNA follows: TGTGCCAGTAGTCTCCAGGGCAGCCTGAACACTGAAGCTTTCTTT.

The sample holds one count of this clone. The chain employs TRBV14 and TRBJ2-5, with D possibly being TRBD2 (6 bases). Germline V CDR1 and CDR2: SGHDN, FVKESK. Trimming removed 4 bases from V and 4 bases from J, with 13 bases in between. CDR3 length equals 14 residues. Here the CDR3 DNA reads TGTGCCAGCAGCCCGAGAGGGCGGGGAGAGACCCAGTACTTC. Its protein product is CASSPRGRGETQYF.

This clone showed up just a few times. This chain uses TRBV7-1 with TRBJ2-6, with D unclear. TRBV7-1 is given ORF status, its function remaining uncertain. CDR3 length equals 14 residues. Trimming pared 1 base from V and 4 bases from J, leaving 5 bases between. CDR3 loop: CASSSGFGANVLTF. CDR3 nucleotide sequence: TGTGCCAGCAGCTCAGGGTTCGGGGCCAACGTCCTGACTTTC.

A few counts support this clone. The V call is TRBV6-8, the J call TRBJ2-5, with 8 positions matching TRBD1. With 7 bases clipped from V and 4 bases from J, the junction kept 5 bases outside the gene matches. Germline loops: CDR1 MNHGY, CDR2 SAAAGT. The CDR3 is made up of 13 amino acids. CDR3 sequence: CASKQGARETQYF. The CDR3, as DNA: TGTGCCAGCAAGCAGGGGGCGAGAGAGACCCAGTACTTC.

This chain connects TRBV18 to TRBJ1-1, with D uncertain. From germline, CDR1 is KGHSH and CDR2 LQKENI. Trimming removed 2 bases at V and 11 bases at J, with 18 bases between. This CDR3 region has 14 residues. CDR3 loop: CASSPNREAVNAFF. The CDR3 bases are TGTGCCAGCTCACCAAACCGGGAAGCCGTTAATGCTTTCTTT.

This clone has more than one count but fewer than ten. The CDR3 spells CASSSDQDTSTIYYF. Written as DNA, the CDR3 is TGTGCCAGCAGCTCGGATCAGGACACCTCTACGATTTATTACTTC. The rearrangement links TRBV7-5 to TRBJ2-7; the table's TRBD1 call for D was not verified on the DNA. TRBV7-5 is noted as a pseudogene. The CDR3 spans 15 residues.

J is TRBJ2-7 and V is TRBV15, with TRBD2 as a possible D gene (5 bases). V was trimmed by 0 bases and J by 5 bases, leaving 14 bases between them. The CDR3 runs to 15 residues. The germline V gene has CDR1 LNHNV and CDR2 YYDKDF (reference sequence). CDR3 in amino acids: CATSRDRLRNNEQYF. Written as DNA, the CDR3 is TGTGCCACCAGCAGAGATCGACTACGGAATAACGAGCAGTACTTC.

This clone was counted a few times. The chain combines TRBV5-1 with TRBJ2-1; 8 bases are a match to TRBD2. The CDR3 totals 19 residues. V shed 4 bases and J 2 bases; nucleotides not matched to a gene: 17. Germline V CDR1 and CDR2: SGHRS, YFSETQ. This chain's CDR3 is CASSQVATSARVAYNEQFF. The CDR3 nucleotides read TGCGCCAGCAGCCAAGTGGCGACTAGCGCCCGAGTTGCCTACAATGAGCAGTTCTTC.